This T cell receptor (beta chain) was found in a study of blood T cell repertoires in COVID-19. Study at large: Italy, Spain and the United States were the sources of the convalescent and acute COVID-19 samples.

The table came from immunoSEQ multiplex PCR; TCRdb's copy has only in-frame clones and leaves some out. The top ten clones hold roughly 1.6% of a sample with hundreds of thousands of clones, over 80% of them seen once. What was sequenced was peripheral blood. The receptor was derived from a woman between 40 and 55 years old who had recovered from COVID-19.

The DNA of the CDR3 is TGTGCCAGCAGCTTAAGGACAGGACCCTACGAGCAGTACTTC. The encoded protein is CASSLRTGPYEQYF. The V gene is TRBV7-8, the J gene TRBJ2-7, with TRBD1 matching 7 bases. CDR3 length: 14 residues. The junction had 3 bases not matched to a gene; V was cut back by 2 bases and J by 2 bases. Germline V gives CDR1 SGHVS, CDR2 FQNEAQ. Complete variable domain (other parts from reference TRBV7-8 and TRBJ2-7): GAGVSQSPRYKVAKRGQDVALRCDPISGHVSLFWYQQALGQGPEFLTYFQNEAQLDKSGLPSDRFFAERPEGSVSTLKIQRTQQEDSAVYLCASSLRTGPYEQYFGPGTRLTVT.